Given below is one T cell receptor (beta chain) in context. The sample originates from a study of blood T cells in healthy people across ages. Using a J-beta primer mix together with a sample-barcoded 5' primer, a second PCR was run for about 7 to 12 cycles. TCRdb recomputed calls from the 5' RACE reads with MiXCR, one row per CDR3 protein. The table shows 720,000 or so distinct CDR3 sequences, with around 38% occurring only once. The J segment lost 15 bases and the V segment lost 4 bases, leaving 13 bases of the junction unmatched. The CDR3 has 14 residues. Germline assignment: CDR1 SEHNR and CDR2 FQNEAQ (reference sequence).

The rearrangement links TRBV7-9 to TRBJ2-4; 9 positions match TRBD1. Sequenced sample: blood. This TCR derives from an elderly man in good health. CDR3 DNA: TGTGCCAGCAGCTCCACAGGGGGCAGACGCGAGCGGTACTTC. This sequence encodes CASSSTGGRRERYF.